The source of this T cell receptor (beta chain) is a study of vaccination effects on CD4 cells after COVID-19. Study-wide context: Convalescent patient samples, from two individuals, date to 16 days and one week before vaccination. Study conclusions and caveats: Late in the post-vaccination period, infection-induced and vaccine-induced clones underwent marked clonal contraction.

Measured with immunoSEQ multiplex PCR; TCRdb has only the in-frame clones, and not every one. The sample shows about 70,000 clones, 73% of them seen only once. Sequencing in the ViraFEST assay came after antigen-specific CD4+ T cells had been expanded with viral peptide pools, which were used to stimulate PBMC. The culture ran for approximately nine days before CD4+ T cells were isolated. Convalescent patients had PCR-confirmed SARS-CoV-2 infection between March and December 2020. They grew a few million PBMC in each well, adding about 10 IU/ml IL-2 and 7.5 to 10 ug/ml peptides. Cultures got half-medium changes with IL-2 on days 3 and 7. Germline V lookup: CDR1 KGHDR, CDR2 SFDVKD. V dropped 0 bases and J dropped 0 bases, with 12 bases sitting between them. This CDR3 contains 17 residues. On this clone itself: Its antigen is still unknown.

The sequencing used CD4+ T cells from PBMCs cultured with HIV peptides, collected before COVID-19 vaccination. As to subset: HIV-1 Nef peptide pool negative control/reference culture. The sequence derives from a human donor who had a prior SARS-CoV-2 infection. V usage is TRBV24-1 and J usage is TRBJ2-3; a possible D gene is TRBD2 (5 bases). CDR3 DNA: TGTGCCACCAGTGATTTGCCTACTAGTCCAAGCACAGATACGCAGTATTTT. Its translation is CATSDLPTSPSTDTQYF.